This T cell receptor beta chain was retrieved from a study of cytomegalovirus exposure and HLA in healthy donors. Study-level results: Specificity for CMV antigens was confirmed in vitro for three of the CMV-associated chains. The study recorded 160 or so TCR beta chains that were cytomegalovirus-associated.

With respect to this clone: Its antigen is undetermined.

The donors were part of the validation cohort of 120 subjects. That cohort was separate from the first cohort, which comprised about 670 subjects. Profiling relied on immunoSEQ multiplex PCR, and the TCRdb table lists in-frame clones only, not all of them. The table has about 50,000 clones, 80% to 90% seen once; the top ten hold about 6.7%. This CDR3 spans 14 amino acids. Germline V lookup: CDR1 SGHTA, CDR2 FQGNSA. The trim removed 1 base at V and 3 bases at J, leaving 3 bases unmatched. The sample comprised PBMCs. The genes are TRBV7-2 and TRBJ2-7; 7 nucleotides align to TRBD1. This sequence was found in a woman aged 25-40 years in good health and CMV-seronegative. CDR3 sequence reads: CASSLDRGSYEQYF. The CDR3 nucleotides read TGTGCCAGCAGCTTAGACAGGGGAAGCTACGAGCAGTACTTC.